This entry concerns a single T cell receptor beta chain. Its target is not known. The data originate from a study of OX40 agonist ivuxolimab in advanced cancers. The study, taken as a whole, reports: Doses of 0.1 to 3.0 mg/kg were accompanied by clonal expansion of CD4+ and CD8+ blood T cells by week 6.

CDR1 SEHNR and CDR2 FQNEAQ come from the germline V gene (reference sequence). This CDR3 is 15 amino acids long. Trimming took off 5 bases at V and 0 bases at J, with 11 bases between the two ends. Some clones are missing from TCRdb's copy, which holds only in-frame ones; the method was immunoSEQ multiplex PCR. Counted here are 11,000 to 15,000 clones, roughly three quarters occurring once; the ten biggest clones make up 36%. This chain uses TRBV7-9 with TRBJ1-3; tentatively, D is TRBD1 (5 bases). The source was CD4+ or CD8+ T cells sorted from blood, collected in a trial of the OX40 agonist ivuxolimab. The receptor was isolated from an adult with an advanced solid tumor such as melanoma, head and neck, liver or kidney cancer. The CDR3 region has the DNA TGTGCCAGCAGCCCGAGACAGTTCTCTGGAAACACCATATATTTT. This gives the protein CASSPRQFSGNTIYF.